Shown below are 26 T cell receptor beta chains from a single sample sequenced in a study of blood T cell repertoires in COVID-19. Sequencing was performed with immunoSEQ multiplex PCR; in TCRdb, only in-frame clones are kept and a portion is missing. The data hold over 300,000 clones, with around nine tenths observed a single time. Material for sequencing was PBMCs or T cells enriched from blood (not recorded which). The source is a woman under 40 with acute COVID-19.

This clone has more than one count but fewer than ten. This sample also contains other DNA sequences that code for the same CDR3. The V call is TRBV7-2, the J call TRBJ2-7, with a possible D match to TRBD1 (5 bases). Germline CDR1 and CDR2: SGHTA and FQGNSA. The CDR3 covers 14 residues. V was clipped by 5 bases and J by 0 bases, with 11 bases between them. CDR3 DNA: TGTGCCAGCAGCCCCGACAGAAGCTCCTACGAGCAGTACTTC. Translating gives CASSPDRSSYEQYF.

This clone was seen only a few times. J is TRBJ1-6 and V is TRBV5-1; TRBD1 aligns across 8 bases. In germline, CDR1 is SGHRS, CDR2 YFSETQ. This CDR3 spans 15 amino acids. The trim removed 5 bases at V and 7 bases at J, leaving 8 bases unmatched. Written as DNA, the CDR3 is TGCGCCAGCAGGGACAGGGCCTTTGGGAATTCACCCCTCCACTTT. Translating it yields CASRDRAFGNSPLHF.

The CDR3 bases are TGTGCCAGCAGTCCAACAGGGGGCTCCCTCCTTTTAACGGATACGCAGTATTTT. Translation: CASSPTGGSLLLTDTQYF. J is TRBJ2-3 and V is TRBV27; 9 positions match TRBD1. With 5 bases clipped from V and 6 bases from J, the junction kept 18 bases outside the gene matches. Germline V gives CDR1 MNHEY, CDR2 SMNVEV (reference sequence). The CDR3 has 18 amino acids.

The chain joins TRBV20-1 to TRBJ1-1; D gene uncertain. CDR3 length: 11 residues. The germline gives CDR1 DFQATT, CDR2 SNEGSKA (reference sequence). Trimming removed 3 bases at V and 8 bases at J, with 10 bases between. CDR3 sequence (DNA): TGCAGTGCTAGGAGGGCGGAAGAAGCTTTCTTT. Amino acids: CSARRAEEAFF.

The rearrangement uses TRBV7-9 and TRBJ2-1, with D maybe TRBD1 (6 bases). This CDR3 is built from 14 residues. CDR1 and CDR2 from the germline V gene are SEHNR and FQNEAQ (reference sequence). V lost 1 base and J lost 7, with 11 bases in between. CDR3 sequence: CASSLGGLGNEQFF. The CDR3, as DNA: TGTGCCAGCAGCTTAGGGGGGCTAGGTAATGAGCAGTTCTTC.

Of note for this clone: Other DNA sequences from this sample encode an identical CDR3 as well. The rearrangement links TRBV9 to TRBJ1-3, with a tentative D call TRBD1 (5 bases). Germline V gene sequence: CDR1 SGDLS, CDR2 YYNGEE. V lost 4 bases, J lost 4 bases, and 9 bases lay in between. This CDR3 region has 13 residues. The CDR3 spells CASSRGDGNTIYF. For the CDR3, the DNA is TGTGCCAGCAGCCGGGGGGACGGAAACACCATATATTTT.

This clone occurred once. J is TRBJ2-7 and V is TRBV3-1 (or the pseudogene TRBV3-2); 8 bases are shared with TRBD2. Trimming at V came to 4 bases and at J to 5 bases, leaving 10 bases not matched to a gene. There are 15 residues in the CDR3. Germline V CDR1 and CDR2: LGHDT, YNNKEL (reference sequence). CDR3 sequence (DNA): TGTGCCAGCAGCCGTCTCGGGGGGGGGCGCGACGAGCAGTACTTC. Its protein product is CASSRLGGGRDEQYF.

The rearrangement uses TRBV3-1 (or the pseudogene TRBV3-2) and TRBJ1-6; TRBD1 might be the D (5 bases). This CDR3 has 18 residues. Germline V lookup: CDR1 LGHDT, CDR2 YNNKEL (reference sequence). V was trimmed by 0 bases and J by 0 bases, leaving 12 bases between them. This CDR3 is CASSQEVAGTSYNSPLHF. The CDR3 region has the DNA TGTGCCAGCAGCCAAGAGGTGGCGGGGACCTCCTATAATTCACCCCTCCACTTT.

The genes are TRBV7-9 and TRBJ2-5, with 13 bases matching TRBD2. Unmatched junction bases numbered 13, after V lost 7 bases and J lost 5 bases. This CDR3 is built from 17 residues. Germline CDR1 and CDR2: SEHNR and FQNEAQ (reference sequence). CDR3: CASINQGLAGLSETQYF. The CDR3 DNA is TGTGCCAGCATAAATCAGGGACTAGCGGGGCTTTCGGAGACCCAGTACTTC.

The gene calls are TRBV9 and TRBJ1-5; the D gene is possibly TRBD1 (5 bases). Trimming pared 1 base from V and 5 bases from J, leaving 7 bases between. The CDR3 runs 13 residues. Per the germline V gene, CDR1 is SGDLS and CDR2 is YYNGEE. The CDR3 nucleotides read TGTGCCAGCAGCGTACAGGGCGATCAGCCCCAGCATTTT. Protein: CASSVQGDQPQHF.

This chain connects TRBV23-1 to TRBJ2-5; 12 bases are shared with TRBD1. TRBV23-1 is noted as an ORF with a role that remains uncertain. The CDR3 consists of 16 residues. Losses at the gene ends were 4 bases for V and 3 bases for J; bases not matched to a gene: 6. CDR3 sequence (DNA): TGCGCCAGCAGTCTAAGGGACAGGGGGCTGGAAGAGACCCAGTACTTC. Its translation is CASSLRDRGLEETQYF.

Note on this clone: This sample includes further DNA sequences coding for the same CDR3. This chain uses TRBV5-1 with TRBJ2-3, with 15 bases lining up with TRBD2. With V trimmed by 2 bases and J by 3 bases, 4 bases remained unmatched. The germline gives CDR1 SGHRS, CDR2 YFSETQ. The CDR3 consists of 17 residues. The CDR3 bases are TGCGCCAGCAGCTTACGGACTAGCGGGGGGGTTACAGATACGCAGTATTTT. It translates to CASSLRTSGGVTDTQYF.

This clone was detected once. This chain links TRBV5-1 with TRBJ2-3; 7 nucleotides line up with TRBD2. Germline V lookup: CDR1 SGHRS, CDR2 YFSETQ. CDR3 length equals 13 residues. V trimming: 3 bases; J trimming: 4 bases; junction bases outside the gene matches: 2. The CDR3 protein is CASSSAGADTQYF. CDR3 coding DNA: TGCGCCAGCAGCTCGGCGGGGGCAGATACGCAGTATTTT.

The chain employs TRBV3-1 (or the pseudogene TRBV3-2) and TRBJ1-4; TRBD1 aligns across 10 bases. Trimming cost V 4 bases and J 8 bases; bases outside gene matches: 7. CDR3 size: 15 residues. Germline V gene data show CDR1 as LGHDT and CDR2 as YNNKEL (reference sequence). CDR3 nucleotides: TGTGCCAGCAGCCTACCCGGGACAGGGGAGGAAAAACTGTTTTTT. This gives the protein CASSLPGTGEEKLFF.

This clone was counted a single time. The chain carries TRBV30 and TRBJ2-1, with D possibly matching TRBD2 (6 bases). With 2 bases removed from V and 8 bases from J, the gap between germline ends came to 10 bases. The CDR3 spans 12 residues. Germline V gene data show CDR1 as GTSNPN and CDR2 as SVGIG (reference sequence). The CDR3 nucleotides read TGTGCCTGGAGTCCTTGGGGGGATGAGCAGTTCTTC. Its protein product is CAWSPWGDEQFF.

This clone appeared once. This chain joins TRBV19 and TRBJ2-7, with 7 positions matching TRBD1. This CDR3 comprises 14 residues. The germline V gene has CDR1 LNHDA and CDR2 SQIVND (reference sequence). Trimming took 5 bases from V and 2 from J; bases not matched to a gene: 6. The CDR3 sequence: CASSPWTGTYEQYF. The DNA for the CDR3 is TGTGCCAGTAGTCCCTGGACAGGTACCTACGAGCAGTACTTC. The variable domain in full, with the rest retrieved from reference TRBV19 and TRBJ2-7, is DGGITQSPKYLFRKEGQNVTLSCEQNLNHDAMYWYRQDPGQGLRLIYYSQIVNDFQKGDIAEGYSVSREKKESFPLTVTSAQKNPTAFYLCASSPWTGTYEQYFGPGTRLTVT.

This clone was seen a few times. The CDR3 DNA follows: TGCGCCAGCAGCTTAGACAGGGTGTGGGACACTGAAGCTTTCTTT. This sequence encodes CASSLDRVWDTEAFF. The rearrangement joins TRBV5-1 to TRBJ1-1; 7 bases map to TRBD1. CDR3 length equals 15 residues. Unmatched junction bases numbered 7, after V lost 2 bases and J lost 3 bases. CDR1 and CDR2 from the germline V gene are SGHRS and YFSETQ.

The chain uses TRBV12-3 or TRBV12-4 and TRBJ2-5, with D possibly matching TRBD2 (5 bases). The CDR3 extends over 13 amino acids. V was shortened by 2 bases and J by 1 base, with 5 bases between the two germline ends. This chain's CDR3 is CASSLTSQETQYF. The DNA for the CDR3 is TGTGCCAGCAGTTTAACTAGCCAAGAGACCCAGTACTTC.

CDR3 DNA sequence: TGTGCCAGCACGGGACAGGGAAACCGGGGATGGACCTACGAGCAGTACTTC. Amino acid sequence: CASTGQGNRGWTYEQYF. The V gene is TRBV2, the J gene TRBJ2-7; TRBD1 agrees at 9 bases. Per germline, CDR1 SNHLY and CDR2 FYNNEI. The J segment lost 2 bases and the V segment lost 7 bases, leaving 15 bases of the junction unmatched. This CDR3 has 17 amino acids. The full variable domain, completed using reference TRBV2 and TRBJ2-7, is EPEVTQTPSHQVTQMGQEVILRCVPISNHLYFYWYRQILGQKVEFLVSFYNNEISEKSEIFDDQFSVERPDGSNFTLKIRSTKLEDSAMYFCASTGQGNRGWTYEQYFGPGTRLTVT.

CDR3 residues: CASSQEFTGSYLGGYTF. CDR3 nucleotides: TGTGCCAGCAGCCAAGAGTTCACAGGATCCTATCTGGGGGGCTACACCTTC. This chain links TRBV14 with TRBJ1-2; the D gene is possibly TRBD1 (5 bases). The CDR3 consists of 17 residues. Per germline, CDR1 SGHDN and CDR2 FVKESK. Trimming took off 0 bases at V and 8 bases at J, with 22 bases between the two ends.

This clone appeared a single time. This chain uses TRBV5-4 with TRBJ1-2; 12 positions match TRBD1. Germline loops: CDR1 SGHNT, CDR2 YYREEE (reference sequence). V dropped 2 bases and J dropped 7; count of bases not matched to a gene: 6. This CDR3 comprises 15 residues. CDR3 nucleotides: TGTGCCAGCAGCTTACCGGGACAGGGGGCTAGTGGCTACACCTTC. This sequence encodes CASSLPGQGASGYTF.

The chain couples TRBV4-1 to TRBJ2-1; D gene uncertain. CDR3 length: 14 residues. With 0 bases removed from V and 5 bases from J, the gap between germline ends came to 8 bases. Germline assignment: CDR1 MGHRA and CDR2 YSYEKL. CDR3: CASSQDPGNNEQFF. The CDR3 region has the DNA TGCGCCAGCAGCCAAGATCCGGGTAACAATGAGCAGTTCTTC.

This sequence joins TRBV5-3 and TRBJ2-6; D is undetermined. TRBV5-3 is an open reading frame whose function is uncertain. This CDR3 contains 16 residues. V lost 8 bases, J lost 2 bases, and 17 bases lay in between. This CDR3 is CASWASPIPGANVLTF. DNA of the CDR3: TGTGCCAGCTGGGCATCCCCGATCCCTGGGGCCAACGTCCTGACTTTC.

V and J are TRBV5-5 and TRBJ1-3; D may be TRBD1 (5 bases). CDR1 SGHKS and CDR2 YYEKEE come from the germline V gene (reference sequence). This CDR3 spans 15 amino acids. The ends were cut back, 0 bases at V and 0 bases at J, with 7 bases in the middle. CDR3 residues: CASSLEGHSGNTIYF. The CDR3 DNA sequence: TGTGCCAGCAGCTTGGAGGGGCACTCTGGAAACACCATATATTTT.

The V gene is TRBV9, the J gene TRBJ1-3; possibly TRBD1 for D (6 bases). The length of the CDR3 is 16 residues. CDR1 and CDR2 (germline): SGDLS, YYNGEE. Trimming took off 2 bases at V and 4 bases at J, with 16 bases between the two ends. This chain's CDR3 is CASSVAAGTTGNTIYF. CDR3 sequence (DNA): TGTGCCAGCAGCGTGGCGGCTGGGACAACCGGAAACACCATATATTTT.

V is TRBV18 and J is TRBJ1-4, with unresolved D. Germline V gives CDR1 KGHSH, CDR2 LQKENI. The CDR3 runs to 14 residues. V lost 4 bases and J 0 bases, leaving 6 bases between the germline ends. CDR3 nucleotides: TGTGCCAGCTCACGGAGGACAACTAATGAAAAACTGTTTTTT. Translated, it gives CASSRRTTNEKLFF. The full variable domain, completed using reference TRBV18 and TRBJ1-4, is NAGVMQNPRHLVRRRGQEARLRCSPMKGHSHVYWYRQLPEEGLKFMVYLQKENIIDESGMPKERFSAEFPKEGPSILRIQQVVRGDSAAYFCASSRRTTNEKLFFGSGTQLSVL.